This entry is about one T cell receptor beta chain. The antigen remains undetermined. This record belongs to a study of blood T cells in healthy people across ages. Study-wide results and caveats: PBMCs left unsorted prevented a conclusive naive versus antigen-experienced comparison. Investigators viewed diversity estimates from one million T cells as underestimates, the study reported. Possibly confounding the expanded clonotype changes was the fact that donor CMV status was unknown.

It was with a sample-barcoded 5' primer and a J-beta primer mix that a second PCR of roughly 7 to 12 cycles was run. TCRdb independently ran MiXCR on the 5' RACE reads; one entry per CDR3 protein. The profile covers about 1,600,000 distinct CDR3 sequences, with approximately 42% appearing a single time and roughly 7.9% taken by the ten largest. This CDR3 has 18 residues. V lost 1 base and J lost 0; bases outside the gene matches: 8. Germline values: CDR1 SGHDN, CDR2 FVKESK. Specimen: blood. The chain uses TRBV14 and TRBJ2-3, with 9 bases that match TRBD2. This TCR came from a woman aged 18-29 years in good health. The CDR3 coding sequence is TGTGCCAGCAGCCAAGGGATCGCTAGCGGGGTTAGCACAGATACGCAGTATTTT. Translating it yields CASSQGIASGVSTDTQYF.